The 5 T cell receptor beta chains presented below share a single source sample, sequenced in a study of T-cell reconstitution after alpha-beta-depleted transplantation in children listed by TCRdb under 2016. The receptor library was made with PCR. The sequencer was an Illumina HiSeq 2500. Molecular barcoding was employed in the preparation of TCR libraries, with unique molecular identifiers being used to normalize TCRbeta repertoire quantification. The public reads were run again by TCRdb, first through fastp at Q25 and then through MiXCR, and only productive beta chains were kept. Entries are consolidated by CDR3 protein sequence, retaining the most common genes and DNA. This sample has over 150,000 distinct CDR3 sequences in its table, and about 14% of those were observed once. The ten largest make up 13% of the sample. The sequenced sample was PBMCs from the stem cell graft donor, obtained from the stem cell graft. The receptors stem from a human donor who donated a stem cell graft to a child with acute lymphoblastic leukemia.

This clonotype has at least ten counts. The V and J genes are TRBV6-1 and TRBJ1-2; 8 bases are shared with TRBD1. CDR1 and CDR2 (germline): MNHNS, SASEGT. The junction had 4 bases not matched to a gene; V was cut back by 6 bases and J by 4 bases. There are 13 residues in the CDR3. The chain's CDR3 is CASRNDRGYGYTF. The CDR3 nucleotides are TGTGCCAGCAGAAACGACAGGGGCTATGGCTACACCTTC.

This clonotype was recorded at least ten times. Here the CDR3 reads CASSFRGLHTDTQYF. CDR3 coding DNA: TGTGCCAGCAGTTTCCGGGGGTTACACACAGATACGCAGTATTTT. The V call is TRBV12-3 or TRBV12-4, the J call TRBJ2-3; weak D call: TRBD2 (6 bases). The CDR3 contains 15 residues. V lost 3 bases and J 2 bases, leaving 12 bases between the germline ends.

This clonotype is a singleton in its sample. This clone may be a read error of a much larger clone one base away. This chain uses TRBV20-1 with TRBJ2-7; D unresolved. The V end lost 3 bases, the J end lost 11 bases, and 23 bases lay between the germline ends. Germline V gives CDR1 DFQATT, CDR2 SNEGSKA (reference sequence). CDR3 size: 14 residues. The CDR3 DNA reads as TGCAGTGCTAGTTCTCCCGTCGCTAGACGTGAGAAGTACTTC. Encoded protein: CSASSPVARREKYF.

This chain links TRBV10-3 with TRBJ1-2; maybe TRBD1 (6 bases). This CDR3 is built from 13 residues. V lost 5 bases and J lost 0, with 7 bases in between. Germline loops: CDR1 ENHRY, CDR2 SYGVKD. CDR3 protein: CAISRTANYGYTF. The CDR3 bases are TGTGCCATCAGTAGGACAGCTAACTATGGCTACACCTTC.

The CDR3 DNA reads TGTGCCAGCAGCTTCGACGGCGGGACGGAGTTCTTC. It is translated as CASSFDGGTEFF. J is TRBJ2-1 and V is TRBV7-9; D might be TRBD2 (6 bases). Germline CDR1 and CDR2: SEHNR and FQNEAQ (reference sequence). The CDR3 is 12 residues long. Trimming removed 3 bases at V and 14 bases at J, with 14 bases between.